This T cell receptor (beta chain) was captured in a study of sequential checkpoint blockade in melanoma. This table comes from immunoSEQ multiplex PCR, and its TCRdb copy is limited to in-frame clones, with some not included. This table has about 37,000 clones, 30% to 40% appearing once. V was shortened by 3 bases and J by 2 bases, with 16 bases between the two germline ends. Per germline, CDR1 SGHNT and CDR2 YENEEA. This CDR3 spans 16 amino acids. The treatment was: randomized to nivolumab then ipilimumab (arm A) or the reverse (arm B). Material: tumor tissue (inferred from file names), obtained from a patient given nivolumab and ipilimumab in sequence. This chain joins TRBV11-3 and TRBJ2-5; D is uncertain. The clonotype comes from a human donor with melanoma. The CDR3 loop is CASSFWVATAQETQYF. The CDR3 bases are TGTGCCAGCAGCTTCTGGGTAGCAACGGCTCAAGAGACCCAGTACTTC.